Following are 30 T cell receptor beta chains from one sample sequenced in a study of shared clonotypes between healthy human individuals. The assay was immunoSEQ multiplex PCR, and TCRdb's table has in-frame clones only and misses some. Altogether around 370,000 clones are present, approximately 96% being singletons, with the ten largest covering 0.32%. Sequencing input: memory CD8+ T cells sorted from blood. The subset was: CD45RO+ cells pooled with CCR7-negative TemRA cells. These receptors all stem from a young man in good health.

This rearrangement joins TRBV20-1 to TRBJ1-1; unclear D gene. V gave up 2 bases and J gave up 8 bases, with 3 bases separating them. The germline V gene encodes CDR1 DFQATT and CDR2 SNEGSKA (reference sequence). The CDR3 loop spans 9 amino acids. CDR3 loop: CSARIEAFF. The CDR3 coding sequence is TGCAGTGCTAGAATCGAAGCTTTCTTT.

This clone appeared a single time. The chain couples TRBV28 to TRBJ2-7; D uncertain. V was clipped by 6 bases and J by 3 bases, with 9 bases between them. The CDR3 has 12 amino acids. Germline loops: CDR1 MDHEN, CDR2 SYDVKM. The CDR3, as DNA: TGTGCCAGCAGCCTGTCTCACTACGAGCAGTACTTC. It specifies CASSLSHYEQYF.

The chain couples TRBV4-1 to TRBJ1-5, with D maybe TRBD1 (6 bases). The CDR3 loop spans 19 amino acids. The ends were cut back, 0 bases at V and 1 base at J, with 19 bases in the middle. The germline gives CDR1 MGHRA, CDR2 YSYEKL. CDR3 protein: CASSQESPIQGKSNQPQHF. For the CDR3, the DNA is TGCGCCAGCAGCCAAGAAAGCCCAATTCAGGGGAAGAGCAATCAGCCCCAGCATTTT.

The chain joins TRBV11-3 to TRBJ2-1; 8 bases are shared with TRBD2. Germline V gene lookup returns CDR1 SGHNT and CDR2 YENEEA. This CDR3 has 13 amino acids. V shed 4 bases, J shed 10 bases, and the junction held 6 bases outside the gene matches. CDR3 sequence: CASSSNPGGEQFF. The CDR3 nucleotides are TGTGCCAGCAGCTCCAATCCGGGGGGGGAGCAGTTCTTC.

Concerning this clone itself: Germline is not matched at one junction end, which may reflect a read error. This chain joins TRBV19 and TRBJ2-5, with no clear D. CDR3 length: 9 residues. CDR1 and CDR2 from the germline V gene are LNHDA and SQIVND (reference sequence). For the CDR3, the DNA is TGTGCCAGTAGACGGCCCCCTCACTTC. Protein product: CASRRPPHF. Looking up the rest from reference TRBV19 and TRBJ2-5 gives the full variable domain: DGGITQSPKYLFRKEGQNVTLSCEQNLNHDAMYWYRQDPGQGLRLIYYSQIVNDFQKGDIAEGYSVSREKKESFPLTVTSAQKNPTAFYLCASRRPPHFGPGTRLLVL.

This clone was seen once. V usage is TRBV7-9 and J usage is TRBJ2-3; D may be TRBD1 (6 bases). Trimming took 5 bases from V and 2 from J, leaving 8 bases between them. The germline V gene encodes CDR1 SEHNR and CDR2 FQNEAQ (reference sequence). The CDR3 spans 13 residues. This CDR3 is CASSRDNTDTQYF. The CDR3 DNA reads as TGTGCCAGCAGCCGGGACAACACAGATACGCAGTATTTT.

The chain links TRBV28 to TRBJ1-5, with D hard to call. The germline CDR1 and CDR2 sequences are MDHEN and SYDVKM. This CDR3 contains 15 residues. Deletions cut 1 base from V and 3 bases from J, with 10 bases between. The CDR3 here is CASSLFPSLNQPQHF. The DNA for the CDR3 is TGTGCCAGCAGTTTATTCCCCAGCCTCAATCAGCCCCAGCATTTT.

The rearrangement uses TRBV10-2 and TRBJ2-1; perhaps TRBD2 as D (6 bases). Trimming removed 10 bases at V and 6 bases at J, with 22 bases between. Germline V lookup: CDR1 WSHSY, CDR2 SAAADI. This CDR3 is 15 amino acids long. CDR3 DNA sequence: TGCGCCATCCTTTCCGGGACTCCGGAAATCAATGAGCAGTTCTTC. Residues: CAILSGTPEINEQFF.

V usage is TRBV28 and J usage is TRBJ2-3; 8 nucleotides align to TRBD2. V was clipped by 2 bases and J by 1 base; unmatched bases: 5. Germline V gene sequence: CDR1 MDHEN, CDR2 SYDVKM. The CDR3 extends over 16 amino acids. This CDR3 is CASSLDQAGGTDTQYF. In DNA form, the CDR3 reads TGTGCCAGCAGTTTAGACCAAGCGGGAGGCACAGATACGCAGTATTTT.

About this clone: One end of the junction varies from germline; a read error may be responsible. The sample holds other DNA sequences that translate to the same CDR3. The chain employs TRBV7-9 and TRBJ2-2; D is undetermined. The germline V gene encodes CDR1 SEHNR and CDR2 FQNEAQ (reference sequence). CDR3 length: 16 amino acids. The chain's CDR3 is CASSSVRPSNTGELFF. The CDR3 DNA is TGCGCCAGCAGCTCAGTGCGTCCCTCGAACACCGGGGAGCTGTTTTTT.

This rearrangement joins TRBV18 to TRBJ2-7, with 10 bases identical to TRBD2. V shed 2 bases and J 4 bases; nucleotides not matched to a gene: 11. CDR1 is KGHSH and CDR2 is LQKENI in the germline V gene. The CDR3 contains 17 residues. CDR3 nucleotide sequence: TGTGCCAGCTCACCAAGCGCTAGCGGGAGTAAAGGGTACGAGCAGTACTTC. Encoded protein: CASSPSASGSKGYEQYF. Variable domain in full (rest from reference TRBV18 and TRBJ2-7): NAGVMQNPRHLVRRRGQEARLRCSPMKGHSHVYWYRQLPEEGLKFMVYLQKENIIDESGMPKERFSAEFPKEGPSILRIQQVVRGDSAAYFCASSPSASGSKGYEQYFGPGTRLTVT.

This clone showed up just once. The chain combines TRBV2 with TRBJ1-2, with D tentatively TRBD1 (6 bases). The CDR3 length is 12 residues. Germline CDR1 and CDR2: SNHLY and FYNNEI. Trimming left V 7 bases short and J 3 bases short, with 9 bases between. DNA for the CDR3: TGTGCCAGCATTAGGGGGGACTATGGCTACACCTTC. Its translation is CASIRGDYGYTF.

The chain links TRBV19 to TRBJ1-4; a possible D gene is TRBD1 (6 bases). This CDR3 comprises 15 residues. Germline lookup yields CDR1 LNHDA and CDR2 SQIVND (reference sequence). Deletions cut 7 bases from V and 0 bases from J, with 12 bases between. The CDR3 here is CASNPRTATNEKLFF. CDR3 nucleotides: TGTGCCAGTAACCCCCGGACAGCAACTAATGAAAAACTGTTTTTT.

Only one count was recorded for this clone. One end of the junction fails to match germline, which may point to a read error. This chain links TRBV5-3 with TRBJ2-3; TRBD2 aligns across 14 bases. TRBV5-3 is reported as an ORF; its role is uncertain. The CDR3 consists of 13 residues. The CDR3 region is CARSPRGTSGGLF. The CDR3 DNA follows: TGTGCCAGAAGCCCCCGGGGGACTAGCGGGGGACTGTTT.

The rearrangement joins TRBV7-2 to TRBJ2-7; no firm D call. This CDR3 is 11 amino acids long. V lost 5 bases to trimming and J lost 5 bases, with 7 bases between them. Germline CDR1 is SGHTA and CDR2 is FQGNSA. The CDR3 loop reads CASSQWDEQYF. Here the CDR3 DNA reads TGTGCCAGCAGCCAATGGGACGAGCAGTACTTC. The whole variable domain, remainder taken from reference TRBV7-2 and TRBJ2-7, is GAGVSQSPSNKVTEKGKDVELRCDPISGHTALYWYRQSLGQGLEFLIYFQGNSAPDKSGLPSDRFSAERTGGSVSTLTIQRTQQEDSAVYLCASSQWDEQYFGPGTRLTVT.

This clone has a single count. The V gene is TRBV6-1, the J gene TRBJ1-2; D possibly corresponds to TRBD1 (5 bases). The CDR3 is 11 residues long. V gave up 5 bases and J gave up 7 bases, with 8 bases separating them. Germline CDR1 and CDR2: MNHNS and SASEGT. DNA of the CDR3: TGTGCCAGCAGTCCAGGGTTTGGCTACACCTTC. This gives the protein CASSPGFGYTF.

The sample holds one count of this clone. The V and J genes are TRBV29-1 and TRBJ2-7, with 7 bases that match TRBD1. Germline CDR1 reads SQVTM; CDR2 reads ANQGSEA. This CDR3 is 11 amino acids long. Losses at the gene ends were 7 bases for V and 3 bases for J; bases not matched to a gene: 3. CDR3 sequence reads: CSGRQGYEQYF. The CDR3 nucleotides are TGCAGCGGCCGACAGGGCTACGAGCAGTACTTC.

This sequence joins TRBV4-2 and TRBJ2-5; no reliable D call. CDR1 and CDR2 from the germline V gene are LGHNA and YNFKEQ. CDR3 length equals 14 residues. Trimming stripped 0 bases from V and 6 bases from J, with 11 bases between. This CDR3 reads CASSQDYIGQTQYF. The CDR3, as DNA: TGTGCCAGCAGCCAAGATTATATAGGCCAGACCCAGTACTTC.

The gene calls are TRBV7-9 and TRBJ2-3, with D hard to call. The CDR3 consists of 14 residues. Trimming shortened V by 6 bases and J by 0 bases, and 10 bases separated the two germline ends. Looked up from germline, CDR1 is SEHNR and CDR2 is FQNEAQ (reference sequence). CDR3 region: CASRDAGSTDTQYF. The CDR3 DNA follows: TGTGCCAGCAGGGACGCTGGGAGCACAGATACGCAGTATTTT.

The genes are TRBV7-6 and TRBJ2-2, with unresolved D. Germline V gives CDR1 SGHVS, CDR2 FNYEAQ. Trimming shortened V by 5 bases and J by 8 bases, and 15 bases separated the two germline ends. The CDR3 loop spans 14 amino acids. The CDR3 DNA sequence: TGTGCCAGCAGCCCCCAGTCGGAAGGGGGGGAGCTGTTTTTT. It yields the protein CASSPQSEGGELFF.

The chain joins TRBV30 to TRBJ1-2, with 11 bases identical to TRBD1. Germline V gives CDR1 GTSNPN, CDR2 SVGIG (reference sequence). The CDR3 contains 15 residues. V lost 5 bases, J lost 2 bases, and 7 bases stayed unmatched. The CDR3 DNA follows: TGTGCCTGGTTTAGGACAGGGGGCGAGAACTATGGCTACACCTTC. It codes for CAWFRTGGENYGYTF.

The chain uses TRBV7-9 and TRBJ2-2; no clear D gene. From germline, CDR1 is SEHNR and CDR2 FQNEAQ (reference sequence). This CDR3 has 14 residues. Between the trimmed V and J ends, which lost 4 bases and 1 base, there was a span of 7 bases. This CDR3 is CASSSELNTGELFF. CDR3 DNA: TGTGCCAGCAGCTCGGAACTGAACACCGGGGAGCTGTTTTTT.

This chain joins TRBV6-1 and TRBJ2-5, with D possibly TRBD1 on 6 matching bases. Germline V CDR1 and CDR2: MNHNS, SASEGT. The CDR3 has 14 amino acids. Between the trimmed V and J ends, which lost 1 base and 4 bases, there was a span of 10 bases. The CDR3 DNA reads TGTGCCAGCAGTGAAGAAGTAGGGGGAGAGACCCAGTACTTC. It is translated as CASSEEVGGETQYF.

This chain uses TRBV5-1 with TRBJ2-7; maybe TRBD2 (6 bases). Trimming stripped 4 bases from V and 3 bases from J, with 11 bases between. Germline V gene sequence: CDR1 SGHRS, CDR2 YFSETQ. CDR3 length: 13 residues. The CDR3 region has the DNA TGCGCCAGCAGCATATATAGCGGCTACGAGCAGTACTTC. Amino acids: CASSIYSGYEQYF.

This clone was counted once. V gene TRBV6-6 combines with J gene TRBJ1-5; 7 bases map to TRBD1. V was pared by 0 bases and J by 6 bases, with 8 bases of the junction left unmatched. The CDR3 is made up of 16 amino acids. CDR1 and CDR2 from the germline V gene are MNHNY and SVGAGI (reference sequence). The CDR3 DNA reads TGTGCCAGCAGTTACTCGCGGGCAGGGGGGAGTCAGCCCCAGCATTTT. Its protein product is CASSYSRAGGSQPQHF.

This clone was observed once. The chain employs TRBV5-7 and TRBJ2-3, with a tentative D call TRBD1 (5 bases). TRBV5-7 is noted as an ORF with a role that remains uncertain. This CDR3 region has 19 residues. Trimming pared 1 base from V and 2 bases from J, leaving 23 bases between. CDR3 sequence: CASSLSREGYLPLTDTQYF. The CDR3 nucleotides are TGTGCCAGCAGCTTGTCCAGGGAAGGGTATCTACCTCTCACAGATACGCAGTATTTT.

The rearrangement joins TRBV2 to TRBJ2-1; 10 bases align to TRBD1. The CDR3 has 14 residues. V trimming: 4 bases; J trimming: 9 bases; junction bases outside the gene matches: 6. Per the germline V gene, CDR1 is SNHLY and CDR2 is FYNNEI. The CDR3 region has the DNA TGTGCCAGCAGTGGACCGGACAGGGGGGGTGAGCAGTTCTTC. It specifies CASSGPDRGGEQFF.

This chain uses TRBV5-4 with TRBJ1-2; D remains unclear. Germline values: CDR1 SGHNT, CDR2 YYREEE (reference sequence). CDR3 size: 18 residues. Trimming shortened V by 4 bases and J by 6 bases, and 28 bases separated the two germline ends. The CDR3 coding sequence is TGTGCCAGCAGCCGGTTGACGATCCTAGGGCGGGGTGGGAATGGCTACACCTTC. Amino acid sequence: CASSRLTILGRGGNGYTF. The entire variable domain, with the rest obtained from reference TRBV5-4 and TRBJ1-2, is as follows: ETGVTQSPTHLIKTRGQQVTLRCSSQSGHNTVSWYQQALGQGPQFIFQYYREEENGRGNFPPRFSGLQFPNYSSELNVNALELDDSALYLCASSRLTILGRGGNGYTFGSGTRLTVV.

This sequence joins TRBV27 and TRBJ2-7; D call uncertain. V shed 4 bases and J shed 0 bases, with 7 bases lying between them. The CDR3 is made up of 13 amino acids. Looked up from germline, CDR1 is MNHEY and CDR2 is SMNVEV (reference sequence). The CDR3 DNA reads as TGTGCCAGCAGTTACGCAGGCTCCTACGAGCAGTACTTC. Translating it yields CASSYAGSYEQYF.

The chain joins TRBV19 to TRBJ2-7; 9 positions match TRBD1. V dropped 3 bases and J dropped 6; count of bases not matched to a gene: 9. The CDR3 length is 15 residues. Germline CDR1 and CDR2: LNHDA and SQIVND (reference sequence). In DNA, the CDR3 is TGTGCCAGTAGTATCGCCGGGACAGGGATCACCGAGCAGTACTTC. Amino acid sequence: CASSIAGTGITEQYF.